This T cell receptor beta chain was obtained from a study of OX40 agonist ivuxolimab in advanced cancers. Here immunoSEQ multiplex PCR was the method, and the copy in TCRdb shows in-frame clones only, minus some. The sample consists of 50,000 to 80,000 clones, around 84% of them appearing once. This receptor was identified in an adult with an advanced solid tumor such as melanoma, head and neck, liver or kidney cancer. Source: CD4+ or CD8+ T cells sorted from blood, taken in a trial of the OX40 agonist ivuxolimab.

This CDR3 is CASSLQSEQYF. CDR3 in DNA: TGTGCCAGCAGCCTCCAGAGCGAGCAGTACTTC. V usage is TRBV7-6 and J usage is TRBJ2-7; no definite D call. The CDR3 is 11 amino acids. Germline assignment: CDR1 SGHVS and CDR2 FNYEAQ. V lost 5 bases and J lost 6, with 8 bases in between.